This T cell receptor beta chain comes out of a study of monozygotic twins with inflammatory bowel disease. To note about this clonotype: As yet, its antigen is unknown.

Study-wide results and limits: Relative clonotype sharing with others was diminished in IBD patients versus healthy twins, particularly with disease activity.

Germline lookup yields CDR1 SSHAT and CDR2 FNYEAQ (reference sequence). The CDR3 contains 15 residues. Eight distinct reactions (per sample) were used to make the cDNA. Each UMI, carrying a 6-nucleotide sample barcode, came from template switching. With the 5' RACE reads reprocessed, TCRdb shows one record per CDR3 protein and no DNA. This listing includes about 210,000 distinct CDR3 sequences. The chain couples TRBV7-7 to TRBJ2-1. The material sequenced was blood. This clonotype was obtained from a human donor with ulcerative colitis or Crohn's disease, or a healthy co-twin of an affected twin (not recorded which). CDR3 loop: CASSLSTNSYNEQFF.